These T cell receptor beta chains were read from a single sample in a study of blood T cell repertoires in COVID-19. The table came from immunoSEQ multiplex PCR; TCRdb's copy has only in-frame clones and leaves some out. The table includes about 140,000 clones, about three quarters detected once. Sequenced: peripheral blood. The receptors come from a man older than 75 with acute or convalescent COVID-19. Each CDR3 is given with its conserved first and last residue. D genes are given only for firm matches. Clone size appears in some rows only: once, few, many, or a class for an expanded clone.

V: TRBV10-3
J: TRBJ1-2
size: once
D: .
DNA: TGTGCCATCAGTGCCCCACCCCCGCGGGACTATGGCTACACCTTC
CDR3: CAISAPPPRDYGYTF

V: TRBV6-6
J: TRBJ2-7
size: once
D: .
DNA: TGTGCCAGCAGGATACAGGGCGGTGTCTACGAGCAGTACTTC
CDR3: CASRIQGGVYEQYF

V: TRBV9
J: TRBJ2-1
size: .
D: .
DNA: TGTGCCAGCAGCGTAGTATCCGGTAGTGAGCAGTTCTTC
CDR3: CASSVVSGSEQFF

V: TRBV18
J: TRBJ2-3
size: .
D: .
DNA: TGTGCCAGCTCGGTCACTAGTACAGATACGCAGTATTTT
CDR3: CASSVTSTDTQYF

V: TRBV18
J: TRBJ2-2
size: few
D: .
DNA: TGTGCCAGCTCATCCAATATCGGGACTCAGGTCACCGGGGAGCTGTTTTTT
CDR3: CASSSNIGTQVTGELFF

V: TRBV11-2
J: TRBJ2-2
size: .
D: TRBD2
DNA: TGTGCCAGCACATACTTTAGCGGGGTTGGCGGGGAGCTGTTTTTT
CDR3: CASTYFSGVGGELFF

V: TRBV6-5
J: TRBJ2-5
size: .
D: TRBD1
DNA: TGTGCCAGCAGTCCCGGGACAGGGGGCCTTCAGACCCAGTACTTC
CDR3: CASSPGTGGLQTQYF

V: TRBV28
J: TRBJ1-2
size: .
D: TRBD1
DNA: TGTGCCAGCAGCCCAGGGGGAAGGGGCTACACCTTC
CDR3: CASSPGGRGYTF

V: TRBV6-4
J: TRBJ2-6
size: .
D: .
DNA: TGTGCCAGCAGACAGGGCTCTGGGGCCAACGTCCTGACTTTC
CDR3: CASRQGSGANVLTF

V: TRBV18
J: TRBJ1-1
size: many
D: TRBD1
DNA: TGTGCCAGCTCACCAGGGACAGGGGGGGGAGCTGAAGCTTTCTTT
CDR3: CASSPGTGGGAEAFF

V: TRBV4-3
J: TRBJ1-3
size: .
D: .
DNA: TGCGCCAGCAGCCATAGACAGTTCTCTGGAAACACCATATATTTT
CDR3: CASSHRQFSGNTIYF

V: TRBV4-3
J: TRBJ1-2
size: .
D: .
DNA: TGCGCCAGCAGCCAAGATCTCTCCCTTCGTGGCTACACCTTC
CDR3: CASSQDLSLRGYTF

V: TRBV3-1/TRBV3-2
J: TRBJ2-5
size: .
D: .
DNA: TGTGCCAGCAGCCCCCGGGACTCCGGGCCGGGGACCCAGTACTTC
CDR3: CASSPRDSGPGTQYF

V: TRBV7-2
J: TRBJ2-7
size: .
D: .
DNA: TGTGCCAGCAGCTTAACACAGATCTCCTACGAGCAGTACTTC
CDR3: CASSLTQISYEQYF

V: TRBV7-8
J: TRBJ2-3
size: .
D: .
DNA: TGTGCCAGCAGCGGGGGCTATAGCACAGATACGCAGTATTTT
CDR3: CASSGGYSTDTQYF

V: TRBV7-3
J: TRBJ2-7
size: .
D: TRBD2
DNA: TGTGCCAGCAGCTCCCAACGGGGGGCCTACGAGCAGTACTTC
CDR3: CASSSQRGAYEQYF

V: TRBV5-1
J: TRBJ2-5
size: .
D: .
DNA: TGCGCCAGCAGCCTACTTTATCCTCAAGAGACCCAGTACTTC
CDR3: CASSLLYPQETQYF

V: TRBV15
J: TRBJ2-3
size: .
D: .
DNA: TGTGCCACCAGCAGTACACAAACAGGGAGAGATACGCAGTATTTT
CDR3: CATSSTQTGRDTQYF

V: TRBV7-2
J: TRBJ1-1
size: .
D: .
DNA: TGTGCCAGCAGCGTGGCGGGGAACACTGAAGCTTTCTTT
CDR3: CASSVAGNTEAFF

V: TRBV5-8
J: TRBJ1-5
size: once
D: .
DNA: TGTGCCAGCAGCTTGGACTTCTATAGCAATCAGCCCCAGCATTTT
CDR3: CASSLDFYSNQPQHF

V: TRBV23-1
J: TRBJ2-7
size: .
D: .
DNA: TGCGCCAGCAGCCCTGAGGGGGACATTCCCACCTACGAGCAGTACTTC
CDR3: CASSPEGDIPTYEQYF

V: TRBV3-1/TRBV3-2
J: TRBJ2-3
size: .
D: TRBD2
DNA: TGTGCCAGCAGCCGGACTAGCGGGGGGGCGGCAGATACGCAGTATTTT
CDR3: CASSRTSGGAADTQYF

V: TRBV16
J: TRBJ1-1
size: .
D: TRBD1
DNA: TGTGCCAGCAGCCAACAGGGACAGGGGGCGACTGAAGCTTTCTTT
CDR3: CASSQQGQGATEAFF

V: TRBV27
J: TRBJ2-1
size: .
D: TRBD2
DNA: TGTGCCAGCAGTTTAGTACTAGCGGGGGAATGGGGCATCAATGAGCAGTTCTTC
CDR3: CASSLVLAGEWGINEQFF

V: TRBV4-1
J: TRBJ2-2
size: .
D: .
DNA: TGCGCCAGCAGCCACCCCCAAGGGAGTAGCGCGAACACCGGGGAGCTGTTTTTT
CDR3: CASSHPQGSSANTGELFF

V: TRBV2
J: TRBJ2-2
size: .
D: .
DNA: TGTGCCAGCAGTGAAGGGGGGCCCTTCCTCACCGGGGAGCTGTTTTTT
CDR3: CASSEGGPFLTGELFF

V: TRBV12-3/TRBV12-4
J: TRBJ1-2
size: .
D: TRBD1
DNA: TGTGCCAGCACTCTGACAGGGGGTTATGGCTACACCTTC
CDR3: CASTLTGGYGYTF

V: TRBV18
J: TRBJ1-5
size: .
D: .
DNA: TGTGCCAGCTCCTCCCGGGATCAGCCCCAGCATTTT
CDR3: CASSSRDQPQHF

V: TRBV20-1
J: TRBJ1-4
size: .
D: .
DNA: TGCAGTGCTAGTGACAGGAAGAATGAAAAACTGTTTTTT
CDR3: CSASDRKNEKLFF

V: TRBV7-8
J: TRBJ1-1
size: few
D: .
DNA: TGTGCCAGCAGCTTAGTTATCCGAGACGGCGGCTTTTACACTGAAGCTTTCTTT
CDR3: CASSLVIRDGGFYTEAFF

V: TRBV5-8
J: TRBJ2-1
size: .
D: TRBD2
DNA: TGTGCCAGCAGCTTGGGGACTAGTCCTATCTCCTACAATGAGCAGTTCTTC
CDR3: CASSLGTSPISYNEQFF

V: TRBV5-1
J: TRBJ2-3
size: .
D: TRBD2
DNA: TGCGCCAGCAGCTTCGGACTAGCGGGGACCACAGATACGCAGTATTTT
CDR3: CASSFGLAGTTDTQYF

V: TRBV9
J: TRBJ2-2
size: .
D: .
DNA: TGTGCCAGCAGCGTTCGGGCAGGGCTAAACACCGGGGAGCTGTTTTTT
CDR3: CASSVRAGLNTGELFF

V: TRBV10-2
J: TRBJ2-3
size: .
D: .
DNA: TGCGCCAGCAAAGCTATAAGTAGCACAGATACGCAGTATTTT
CDR3: CASKAISSTDTQYF

V: TRBV6-6
J: TRBJ1-5
size: few
D: TRBD1
DNA: TGTGCCAGCAGCCTACAGGGGAGCAATCAGCCCCAGCATTTT
CDR3: CASSLQGSNQPQHF

V: TRBV14
J: TRBJ1-1
size: .
D: TRBD1
DNA: TGTGCCAGCAGGCCCCCGAAACAGGGGTTTTACACTGAAGCTTTCTTT
CDR3: CASRPPKQGFYTEAFF

V: TRBV4-3
J: TRBJ2-7
size: .
D: .
DNA: TGCGCCAGCAGCCAAGATCAGGGATTCTCCTACGAGCAGTACTTC
CDR3: CASSQDQGFSYEQYF

V: TRBV6-5
J: TRBJ1-1
size: once
D: .
DNA: TGTGCCAGCCGAGGGGGTGCGTACCTACTTGAAGCTTTCTTT
CDR3: CASRGGAYLLEAFF

V: TRBV4-3
J: TRBJ1-2
size: .
D: .
DNA: TGCGCCAGCAGCCAAGAAAGGACTATCTCCCATGGCTACACCTTC
CDR3: CASSQERTISHGYTF

V: TRBV7-3
J: TRBJ2-3
size: few
D: .
DNA: TGTGCCAGCAGCTTCGTAGCTAGCACAGATACGCAGTATTTT
CDR3: CASSFVASTDTQYF

V: TRBV14
J: TRBJ2-7
size: .
D: TRBD1
DNA: TGTGCCAGCAGCCAAGCTACGGACAGGGTGAACGAGCAGTACTTC
CDR3: CASSQATDRVNEQYF

V: TRBV28
J: TRBJ1-4
size: .
D: TRBD1
DNA: TGTGCCAGCAGTTTCGGACAGGTGGGAAATGAAAAACTGTTTTTT
CDR3: CASSFGQVGNEKLFF

V: TRBV11-3
J: TRBJ1-3
size: once
D: .
DNA: TGTGCCAGCAGCTGGTACCCAGGGCAGGACCGCTCTGGAAACACCATATATTTT
CDR3: CASSWYPGQDRSGNTIYF

V: TRBV6-2/TRBV6-3
J: TRBJ2-5
size: .
D: TRBD1
DNA: TGTGCCAGCAGCCGGACAGGGAAAGAGACCCAGTACTTC
CDR3: CASSRTGKETQYF

V: TRBV2
J: TRBJ1-5
size: .
D: .
DNA: TGTGCCAGCATGTGGGGGAGGGGGAATCAGCCCCAGCATTTT
CDR3: CASMWGRGNQPQHF

V: TRBV11-2
J: TRBJ2-5
size: .
D: .
DNA: TGTGCCAGCAGCACCGACGCCAGGGCGGAGACCCAGTACTTC
CDR3: CASSTDARAETQYF

V: TRBV12-3/TRBV12-4
J: TRBJ1-4
size: .
D: TRBD1
DNA: TGTGCCAGCATACGGACAGGGAATGAAAAACTGTTTTTT
CDR3: CASIRTGNEKLFF

V: TRBV24-1
J: TRBJ2-7
size: .
D: TRBD1
DNA: TGTGCCACCAGTGACTCGACAGGGGACGAGCAGTACTTC
CDR3: CATSDSTGDEQYF

V: TRBV6-2/TRBV6-3
J: TRBJ1-1
size: .
D: TRBD1
DNA: TGTGCCAGCAGTCAAGCTTATGACAGGGCGAACACTGAAGCTTTCTTT
CDR3: CASSQAYDRANTEAFF